These 4 T cell receptor beta chains were sequenced from one sample in a study of regulatory T cells in long-lasting Graves disease. Building the TCR beta libraries relied on iRepertoire HTBI primers, and CDR3 regions underwent Arm-PCR. TCRdb independently ran MiXCR on the multiplex PCR reads; one entry per CDR3 protein. The sample yields 500,000 or so distinct CDR3 sequences, 15% to 20% seen once. The time point is: newly diagnosed GD, antithyroid drugs for less than 3 months. Scientists built the TCR library using RNA that was extracted from PBMCs. This sample was shared with a second study, whose subject was T cells in Graves' hyperthyroidism and ophthalmopathy.

Sequences were derived from peripheral blood mononuclear cells (PBMCs), sampled at new diagnosis, from a patient treated with antithyroid drugs. These TCRs come from a man in his forties or fifties with Graves disease.

This clonotype was counted at least ten times. The chain uses TRBV2 and TRBJ2-3, with TRBD1 identical over 9 bases. J gave up 5 bases and V 7 bases, and 10 bases lay outside the gene matches. CDR3 length equals 15 residues. Looked up from germline, CDR1 is SNHLY and CDR2 is FYNNEI. The CDR3, as DNA: TGTGCCAGCATCCCGACGGGACAGGGAGGAGATACGCAGTATTTT. As protein: CASIPTGQGGDTQYF.

In its sample, this clonotype was seen a few times. A much larger clone lies a single base off, so this may be a read error. This likely comes from a read error, as the CDR3 has no conserved phenylalanine or tryptophan at its end. This chain connects TRBV7-9 to TRBJ2-7; a possible D gene is TRBD2 (5 bases). This CDR3 has 12 residues. The ends were cut back, 3 bases at V and 6 bases at J, with 9 bases in the middle. Germline V gene lookup returns CDR1 SEHNR and CDR2 FQNEAQ (reference sequence). The CDR3 DNA reads TGTGCCAGCAGCTTGGAGGTGGGCGAGCAGTACTCC. This sequence encodes CASSLEVGEQYS.

The chain couples TRBV19 to TRBJ1-1; D unresolved. V lost 6 bases to trimming and J lost 1 base, with 6 bases between them. The CDR3 has 12 amino acids. The germline CDR1 and CDR2 sequences are LNHDA and SQIVND (reference sequence). The CDR3, as DNA: TGTGCCAGTAGGCCTTCGAACACTGAAGCTTTCTTT. It yields the protein CASRPSNTEAFF.

The chain links TRBV24-1 to TRBJ2-3, with a tentative D call TRBD2 (5 bases). Germline lookup yields CDR1 KGHDR and CDR2 SFDVKD. This CDR3 region has 16 residues. The V end was cut by 4 bases, the J end by 3 bases, with 16 bases between. CDR3 sequence (DNA): TGTGCCACCAGTGACCCCGTAGCGCTAGGGACAGATACGCAGTATTTT. It encodes CATSDPVALGTDTQYF.